What follows describes a single T cell receptor (beta chain). Described treatment: randomized to nivolumab then ipilimumab (arm A) or the reverse (arm B). DNA-damaging chemotherapy had not been given to any patient beforehand. Sorted cells were live CD3+CD8+, lacking CD19 and CD56, from PBMCs. Germline assignment: CDR1 MDHEN and CDR2 SYDVKM. Between the trimmed V and J ends, which lost 7 bases and 6 bases, there was a span of 16 bases. This CDR3 comprises 14 residues. These data are taken from a study of sequential checkpoint blockade in melanoma. Study as a whole: Randomization was 1:1 between first-line nivolumab→ipilimumab and ipilimumab→nivolumab. Maintenance nivolumab came after either treatment sequence.

TCRdb's table, derived via immunoSEQ multiplex PCR, lists solely in-frame clones and lacks some. The sample consists of about 18,000 clones, 55% to 75% of them appearing once. The receptor was isolated from a human donor with melanoma. Sequenced here: CD8+ T cells sorted from blood (inferred from file names), sampled from a patient given nivolumab and ipilimumab in sequence. The V and J genes are TRBV28 and TRBJ1-5; TRBD1 might be the D (6 bases). The CDR3 bases are TGTGCCAGCATTCTACGGCAGGGGAGTCAGCCCCAGCATTTT. Amino acids: CASILRQGSQPQHF.